The source of this T cell receptor beta chain is a study of Ad26.COV2.S vaccination and SARS-CoV-2 variants (TCRdb year 2021). Study-wide context: Sequencing of the TCRbeta repertoire served to evaluate the specificity and breadth of SARS-CoV-2-reactive T cell receptors following Ad26.COV2.S vaccination. The TCR-sequenced set comprised about 32 samples: approximately 20 Ad26.COV2.S vaccine recipients, 5 placebo recipients and 8 SARS-CoV-2 convalescent individuals. Results the study describes overall, beyond this receptor: It was noted by the authors that total T cell responses may have been underestimated by the TCR breadth and depth analyses. After vaccination, spike-specific CD8+ and CD4+ T cell responses were reported to show substantial breadth. Ad26.COV2.S recipients had higher spike-specific TCR breadth than placebo recipients (P = 0.0014). Non-spike TCR breadth was comparable between vaccine and placebo recipients, consistent with the vaccine containing only spike.

The immunoSEQ Assay was the method used to sequence TCRbeta CDR3 regions. After extraction, genomic DNA underwent amplification by bias-controlled multiplex PCR, followed by high-throughput sequencing. The study's processing was this. To quantify the absolute abundance of each unique TCRbeta CDR3 region, sequences were collapsed and filtered. Usable DNA was measured by amplifying reference genes present in all nucleated cells, and TCRbeta template counts were normalized to that usable DNA to estimate T cell fraction. Repertoire TCRs were annotated as SARS-CoV-2-specific by exact matching of V gene, CDR3 amino acid sequence and J gene to a known reactive TCR set. The reference SARS-CoV-2 TCR set came from MIRA and was filtered for enrichment in COVID-19-positive ImmuneCODE repertoires, removing public or cross-reactive TCRs. Based on the MIRA antigens, annotated TCRs were further analysed at the level of specific ORF or position within ORF. Depth was the summed frequency of annotated unique rearrangements, while breadth was defined as annotated unique rearrangements over total unique productive rearrangements. Two-sided Wilcoxon rank-sum tests were used to compare TCR breadth between groups. What TCRdb holds here is the immuneACCESS table cut down to in-frame rearrangements. Part of the clones is not present; checked against another copy, under half of the missing clones reflect an unresolved V gene, and the others are unexplained. That table furnishes V, J and clone size, whereas the DNA furnished D and trimming. In this sample the table shows around 170,000 clones, about 83% of which occur a single time. The ten largest clonotypes hold about 5.5% of the sample.

As concerns this clone: Its recognized antigen is unknown. No base qualities exist here, and no much larger clone lies one base off it.

V is clipped by 2 bases and J by 4 bases, and the sequence between their germline boundaries is 15 bases long. The germline V gene sets CDR1 to SGHRS and CDR2 to YFSETQ. Taken from cysteine to phenylalanine, the CDR3 has 15 residues. Only CDR3 DNA is held: 45 bases, read in frame from base 1. The label giving this sample's time point can be read as: individuals recovered from natural SARS-CoV-2 infection. The V gene is TRBV5-1 and the J gene is TRBJ1-1; TRBD1 could be the D gene, as 5 bases match. This material consisted of peripheral blood, taken after recovery from COVID-19. This clonotype originated in a human donor who had recovered from COVID-19. The nucleotide sequence is given as TGCGCCAGCAGCTTAGATGGACAAAGGGGCACTGAAGCTTTCTTT. Translated, it gives CASSLDGQRGTEAFF.